This T cell receptor beta chain appears in the sequencing data of a study of T cell responses to AZD1222 COVID-19 vaccine. Data came from immunoSEQ multiplex PCR; TCRdb stores just in-frame clones and leaves some out. The data hold 95,000 to 100,000 clones, with roughly 84% observed a single time. From germline, CDR1 is GTSNPN and CDR2 SVGIG (reference sequence). This CDR3 region has 13 residues. The V gene lost 3 bases and the J gene lost 4 bases, with 9 bases spanning the gap. Notes on the study in general: Sampling captured repertoires only after the peak T cell response. Spike-specific TCR breadth and depth rose after two AZD1222 doses.

With regard to this clone: Antigen unknown.

The chain is built from TRBV30 and TRBJ2-2, with D perhaps matching TRBD1 (6 bases). The sample consisted of peripheral blood, taken on day 0 of AZD1222 vaccination. This sequence was found in an adult in good health. This CDR3 reads CAWRQGFTGELFF. CDR3 sequence (DNA): TGTGCCTGGAGACAGGGTTTCACCGGGGAGCTGTTTTTT.